This TCR beta chain was identified in a study of CD8 T cells in Susac syndrome (dated by TCRdb to between 2018 and 2021). A note on the overall study: The study used repertoire sequencing to test whether antigen drove CD8+ T cell activation and differentiation in Susac syndrome. Overall study results and their limits: The number of individuals in the TCR sequencing and HLA analysis was acknowledged as relatively small.

In regard to this clonotype: The target of this receptor is not known. Within one base of it there is no much larger clone, and no base qualities were kept.

Peripheral blood CD8+ and CD4+ T cells from healthy donors, Susac syndrome patients and multiple sclerosis patients were profiled by high-throughput TCR beta sequencing. Healthy donors were age- and sex-matched controls. CD8+ TEMRA cells were enriched by FACS, while bulk CD8+ and CD4+ T cells were purified by magnetic negative isolation. Blood was collected in EDTA tubes and processed within 24 hours, with PBMCs isolated through density gradient centrifugation. PBMCs intended for TCR sequencing were cryopreserved in liquid nitrogen and thawed later in a water bath at 37 degrees C. Purity of sorted or isolated CD4+, CD8+ and CD8+ TEMRA cells was at least 90%. The junction shows trimming of 3 bases on V and 5 bases on J, and the gene matches do not reach 11 bases of it. From the cysteine through the phenylalanine, the CDR3 covers 17 amino acids. Here the CDR3 DNA is all that survives: 51 bases in frame from base 1. For CDR1 and CDR2, the germline V gene lists KGHSH and LQKENI.

RNA was extracted using the RNeasy kit, and roughly 0.45 to 1 microgram was reverse transcribed with random hexamers. The immunoSEQ multiplex PCR assay, which covers 54 Vbeta and 13 Jbeta segments, was used to amplify TCR beta CDR3 regions. PCR amplification bias was corrected using a synthetic template baseline for primer optimization and computational correction. Under the source paper's analysis protocol: Reads were assigned to V, D and J genes according to IMGT and analyzed in immunoSEQ Analyzer, with only productive sequences retained. To calculate clonality, Shannon entropy was normalized by log2 of the number of productive unique sequences and then subtracted from one. Public and private clones were assessed among the 100 most prevalent clones of each patient and control. Clones were defined as Susac-specific if absent from the healthy and MS cohorts, from approximately 1,100 published viral clones and from other ImmuneACCESS disease sequences. TCRdb reran the public reads through fastp at Q25 and MiXCR, keeping productive beta chains. CDR3 protein sequences are deduplicated, and each keeps its most common genes and DNA. TCRdb, not the original authors, processed these V and J calls. Recorded for this sample are approximately 170,000 distinct CDR3 sequences; approximately 90% of them occurred a single time. Around 0.08% of the sample is taken by the ten largest.

Recombination linked TRBV18 to TRBJ1-1; 11 bases in between match TRBD1. This TCR was sampled from a human donor in good health. The sample was CD4+ T cells from PBMCs. The CDR3 region: CASSPTFPGTGGTEAFF. Read as DNA, the sequence is TGTGCCAGCTCACCTACATTTCCGGGGACAGGGGGTACTGAAGCTTTCTTT.